This T cell receptor beta chain was identified during a study of blood T cells in healthy people across ages. A second roughly 7 to 11 cycle PCR used barcoded and J-beta primers. MiXCR, applied by TCRdb to the 5' RACE reads, yields one record per CDR3 protein. The table includes more than 800,000 distinct CDR3 sequences, roughly 45% detected once. The CDR3 runs 12 residues. Germline trimming cut 4 bases from V and 11 bases from J; bases unmatched to any gene: 5. Germline lookup yields CDR1 MNHEY and CDR2 SMNVEV (reference sequence). Notes on the study in general: There was a strong correlation between TCR beta diversity and naive T cell percentage. Older age went with lower TCR beta diversity per million T cells, in a roughly linear way.

The table lists this clonotype with a count of one. Its antigen is currently unknown. The sample was blood. The rearrangement joins TRBV27 to TRBJ2-5; 9 bases are a match to TRBD2. The receptor was isolated from a woman aged 60 to 75 in good health. The CDR3 sequence is CASSSGLAGQYF. CDR3 coding DNA: TGTGCCAGCAGTTCGGGACTAGCCGGGCAGTACTTC.